These T cell receptor beta chains were read from a single sample in a study of tumor-infiltrating lymphocytes in primary liver carcinoma. Each CDR3 protein is one row after TCRdb ran MiXCR on the multiplex PCR reads. The sample consists of almost 200,000 distinct CDR3 sequences, 65% of them appearing once. Sequenced: peripheral blood. The receptors stem from a woman in her fifties or sixties with primary liver carcinoma and hepatitis B virus infection. The CDR3 runs from the conserved cysteine through the conserved F or W. The D gene is left open where the match is weak. Only part of the rows carry a size: once, few, many, or a class if the clone is expanded.

>few|TRBD1|14|TRBV6-2/TRBV6-3|TRBJ1-6
TGTGCCAGCGGTTGGGACAGAAGAAATTCACCCCTCCACTTT
CASGWDRRNSPLHF
>.|.|14|TRBV11-2|TRBJ2-3
TGTGCCAGCATCCGAGACAGGTACACAGATACGCAGTATTTT
CASIRDRYTDTQYF
>.|.|13|TRBV11-3|TRBJ2-3
TGTACCAGCAGCTTAGATCGCACGGATACGCAGTATTTT
CTSSLDRTDTQYF
>.|.|16|TRBV5-5|TRBJ2-7
TGTGCCAGAAGCCGTACAGGGCCCACTGCTTCCTACGAGCAGTACTTC
CARSRTGPTASYEQYF
>.|.|15|TRBV11-2|TRBJ2-2
TGTGCCAGCAGCCCACTACAGTCAGGCATCGGGGAGCTGTTTTTT
CASSPLQSGIGELFF
>.|.|13|TRBV11-2|TRBJ2-3
TGTACCAACAGCTTATCCCGGGAGAGGGGGCAGTATTTT
CTNSLSRERGQYF
>.|TRBD1|15|TRBV6-6|TRBJ1-2
TGTGGCAGCAGTTCGCGGACAGGGTCCAACTATGGCTACACCTTC
CGSSSRTGSNYGYTF
>.|.|15|TRBV6-5|TRBJ1-3
TGTGCCAGCAGTCTAACTGTAGGACCTAGACACACCATATATTTT
CASSLTVGPRHTIYF
>.|TRBD2|14|TRBV10-1|TRBJ2-7
TGCGCCAGCAGTGATAGCGGGAGGCCTGGGGAGCAGTACTTC
CASSDSGRPGEQYF
>many|.|13|TRBV29-1|TRBJ2-3
TGCAGCGTGGGACCCCGAGGACCAGATACGCAGTATTTT
CSVGPRGPDTQYF
>.|TRBD2|16|TRBV11-2|TRBJ2-5
TGTGCCAGCAGCTTAGGTGTCAAGACTAGCGGAGGGACCCAGTACTTC
CASSLGVKTSGGTQYF
>many|TRBD1|17|TRBV14|TRBJ1-1
TGTGCCAGCAGCCAAGGGACAGGGGGGTTGTTGTACACTGAAGCTTTCTTT
CASSQGTGGLLYTEAFF
>.|TRBD1|14|TRBV29-1|TRBJ2-1
TGCAGCGTCGACGGGACAGGGGTGAGCAATGAGCAGTTCTTC
CSVDGTGVSNEQFF
>once|.|13|TRBV11-2|TRBJ1-5
TGTGCCAGCAGACGGGGGAGCAATCAGCCCCAGCATTTT
CASRRGSNQPQHF
>.|TRBD2|17|TRBV14|TRBJ2-7
TGTGCCAGCAGCCTGATGAAGGGACTAGCGGGAGCCTACGAGCAGTACTTC
CASSLMKGLAGAYEQYF
>.|TRBD1|15|TRBV5-1|TRBJ2-4
TGCGCCAGCAGCCCTAGTACAGGGGGGCGAAACATTCAGTACTTC
CASSPSTGGRNIQYF